The 6 T cell receptor beta chains given below trace back to one sample, sequenced in a study of memory CD4+ T cells and cytomegalovirus serostatus. Assay used: immunoSEQ multiplex PCR; TCRdb lists only in-frame clones, some missing. This table has around 63,000 clones, around three quarters appearing once. Single viable CD3+CD4+CD8-CD45RO+ cells were sorted as the memory CD4+ T cells. Sequenced: memory CD4+ T cells from blood. These receptors came from an adult in good health and CMV-seronegative. Some clones in this sample may be carry-over from other donors' samples.

The chain joins TRBV2 to TRBJ1-2; 7 bases line up with TRBD1. The CDR3 has 15 residues. CDR1 is SNHLY, CDR2 FYNNEI, per germline. V gave up 5 bases and J gave up 8 bases; unmatched junction bases: 14. CDR3 in amino acids: CASSIYLGTASGYTF. The CDR3 DNA sequence: TGTGCCAGCAGTATTTACTTAGGGACAGCCAGCGGCTACACCTTC.

This chain's CDR3 is CASSYSVRGAGTLHF. Written as DNA, the CDR3 is TGTGCCAGCAGTTACTCGGTCAGGGGGGCTGGGACCCTCCACTTT. The chain carries TRBV6-5 and TRBJ1-6; 7 nucleotides align to TRBD1. This CDR3 has 15 residues. Trimming took 0 bases from V and 14 from J; bases not matched to a gene: 10. Germline-derived CDR1 and CDR2 are MNHEY and SVGAGI.

The rearrangement uses TRBV19 and TRBJ2-2; D may be TRBD1 or TRBD2 (5 bases each). The germline CDR1 and CDR2 sequences are LNHDA and SQIVND (reference sequence). The CDR3 sequence is 15 residues long. Between the trimmed V and J ends, which lost 2 bases and 0 bases, there was a span of 7 bases. The CDR3 is CASSIWGTNTGELFF. The CDR3 region has the DNA TGTGCCAGTAGTATATGGGGGACGAACACCGGGGAGCTGTTTTTT.

J is TRBJ1-6 and V is TRBV30; D gene ambiguous. V was clipped by 2 bases and J by 9 bases, with 17 bases between them. Germline V gene lookup returns CDR1 GTSNPN and CDR2 SVGIG (reference sequence). The CDR3 totals 15 residues. Here the CDR3 DNA reads TGTGCCTGGAGTACCCGAACTTTCGGCGGTTCACCCCTCCACTTT. Its protein product is CAWSTRTFGGSPLHF.

The J gene is TRBJ1-2, the V gene TRBV7-6, with D maybe TRBD1 (6 bases). The CDR3 sequence is 18 residues long. CDR1 is SGHVS and CDR2 is FNYEAQ in the germline V gene. V lost 2 bases and J 4 bases, leaving 23 bases between the germline ends. The CDR3, as DNA: TGTGCCAGCAGCTTAACAACAGGGCTTAACGGGCAGGCCTATGGCTACACCTTC. Its translation is CASSLTTGLNGQAYGYTF.

The table lists this clone with a few counts. The chain joins TRBV19 to TRBJ2-2; no clear D gene. The ends were cut back, 0 bases at V and 3 bases at J, with 20 bases in the middle. Germline V gene lookup returns CDR1 LNHDA and CDR2 SQIVND (reference sequence). CDR3 length: 19 amino acids. CDR3 protein: CASSIDLGFGRRYTGELFF. As DNA, the CDR3 is TGTGCCAGTAGTATAGATCTAGGGTTCGGTAGAAGGTACACCGGGGAGCTGTTTTTT.